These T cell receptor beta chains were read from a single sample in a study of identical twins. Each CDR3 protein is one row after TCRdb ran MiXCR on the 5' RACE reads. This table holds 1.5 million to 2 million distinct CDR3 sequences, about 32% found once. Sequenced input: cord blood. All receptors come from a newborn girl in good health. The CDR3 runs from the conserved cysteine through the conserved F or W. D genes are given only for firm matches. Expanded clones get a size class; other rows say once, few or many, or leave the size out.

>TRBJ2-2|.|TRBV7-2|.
TGTGCCAGCACGGGACCCTTGAACACCGGGGAGCTGTTTTTT
CASTGPLNTGELFF
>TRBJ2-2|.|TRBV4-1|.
TGCGCCAGCAGCCAAGAGAGGTACACCGGGGAGCTGTTTTTT
CASSQERYTGELFF
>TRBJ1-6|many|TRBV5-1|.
TGTGCCAGCAGCTTATCGGGCTATAATTCACCCCTCCACTTT
CASSLSGYNSPLHF
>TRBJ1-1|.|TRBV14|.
TGTGCCAGCAGCCAGGGGGATATGAACACTGAAGCTTTCTTT
CASSQGDMNTEAFF
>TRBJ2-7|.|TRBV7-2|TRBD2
TGTGCCAGCAGCCCACTAGCGGGGGCGCGATACAATGAGCAGTACTTC
CASSPLAGARYNEQYF
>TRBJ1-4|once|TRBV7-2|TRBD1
TGTGCCAGCAGCTGGACAGGGGTAGGGACTAATGAAAAACTGTTTTTT
CASSWTGVGTNEKLFF
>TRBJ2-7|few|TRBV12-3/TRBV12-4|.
TGTGCCAGCAGGGGGACACGGAATAATTTGTACGAGCAGTACTTC
CASRGTRNNLYEQYF
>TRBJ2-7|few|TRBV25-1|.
TGTGCCACAGGGGGGCGACCCTACGAGCAGTACTTC
CATGGRPYEQYF
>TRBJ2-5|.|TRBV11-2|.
TGTGCCAGCAGTTACCATCTCGGGACAGAGACCCAGTACTTC
CASSYHLGTETQYF
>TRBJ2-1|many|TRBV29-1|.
TGCAGCGACCACAGGGGAGGCTTAGGATCGAATGAGCAGTTCTTC
CSDHRGGLGSNEQFF
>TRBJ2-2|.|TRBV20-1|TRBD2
TGCAGTGCTAGAGTAGGTAGCGGGGGACCCGGGGAGCTGTTTTTT
CSARVGSGGPGELFF
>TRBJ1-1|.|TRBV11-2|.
TGTGCCAGCAGCTTAAAAATAGGGCCCGGTGAAGCTTTCTTT
CASSLKIGPGEAFF
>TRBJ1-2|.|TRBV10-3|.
TGTGCCATCAGTGAGTCGCAGACTCGGGCAGAGAATGGCTACACCTTC
CAISESQTRAENGYTF
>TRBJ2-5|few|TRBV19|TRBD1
TGTGCCAGTAGCATCGCACAGGGGACGCAGTACTTC
CASSIAQGTQYF
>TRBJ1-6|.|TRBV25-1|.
TGTGCCGGCAGTGGTACGGGACATGATAATTCACCCCTCCACTTT
CAGSGTGHDNSPLHF
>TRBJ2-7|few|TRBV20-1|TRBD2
TGCAGTGCTAGAGAGGGACTACCGCCCTACGAGCAGTACTTC
CSAREGLPPYEQYF
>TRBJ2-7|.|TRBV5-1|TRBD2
TGCGCCAGCAGCGCAGCGGGGGGATACTACGAGCAGTACTTC
CASSAAGGYYEQYF
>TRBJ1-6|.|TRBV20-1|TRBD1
TGCAGTGGGGACAGGGCGAGCTCCTATAATTCACCCCTCCACTTT
CSGDRASSYNSPLHF
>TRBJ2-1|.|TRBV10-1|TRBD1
TGCGCCAGCAGTGAGTGGGGACAGGCTAGCTCCTACAATGAGCAGTTCTTC
CASSEWGQASSYNEQFF
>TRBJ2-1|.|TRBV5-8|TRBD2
TGTGCCAGCTTCCGGGGACTAGCGGGCTACAATGAGCAGTTCTTC
CASFRGLAGYNEQFF
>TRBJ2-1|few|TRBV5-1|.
TGCGCCAGCAGCTTGGTCGTAGTGCGCAATGAGCAGTTCTTC
CASSLVVVRNEQFF
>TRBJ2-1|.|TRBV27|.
TGTGCCAGCAGTTTAAGAAGGGGGAACAATGAGCAGTTCTTC
CASSLRRGNNEQFF
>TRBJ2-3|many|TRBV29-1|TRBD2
TGCAGCGTTGAAGATCGGGGACTAGCGGCAGATACGCAGTATTTT
CSVEDRGLAADTQYF
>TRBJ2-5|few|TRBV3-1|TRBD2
TGTGCCAGCAGCCAAGGGGCTAGCGGGGGGAAACCGTGGGGATTGGAGTACTTC
CASSQGASGGKPWGLEYF
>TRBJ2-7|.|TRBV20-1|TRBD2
TGCAGTGCTAGAGCGGTTGGGCTAGCGGGACTTATACACTACGAGCAGTACTTC
CSARAVGLAGLIHYEQYF
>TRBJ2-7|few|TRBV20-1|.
TGCAGTGCGAATACTAGGACCACCTACGAGCAGTACTTC
CSANTRTTYEQYF
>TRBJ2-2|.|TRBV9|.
TGTGCCAGCAGCGTAGGATCGGGGTCACTTTACGGCGGGGAGCTGTTTTTT
CASSVGSGSLYGGELFF
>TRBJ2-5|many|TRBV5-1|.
TGCGCCAGCAGCTTGATTCTCGCGACTATCGGGGAGACCCAGTACTTC
CASSLILATIGETQYF
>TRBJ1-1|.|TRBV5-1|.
TGCGCCAGCAGCTTACAACCCGTGAGGGCTCATTACTTGAACACTGGAGCTTTCTTT
CASSLQPVRAHYLNTGAFF
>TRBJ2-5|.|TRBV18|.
TGTGCCAGCTCGCGGGTGGACGAGACCCAGTACTTC
CASSRVDETQYF
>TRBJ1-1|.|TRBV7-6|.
TGTGCCAGCAGCTTAGTTTCTTCTGGGGGGGTCGTTAAGAACACTGAAGCTTTCTTT
CASSLVSSGGVVKNTEAFF
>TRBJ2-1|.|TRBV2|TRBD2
TGTGCCAGCAGGGTCTCCGGCGGGAGGATCGATGAGCAGTTCTTC
CASRVSGGRIDEQFF
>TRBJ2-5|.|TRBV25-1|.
TGTGCCAGCAGTAATCGGGCTCACAATGAGCAGTACTTC
CASSNRAHNEQYF